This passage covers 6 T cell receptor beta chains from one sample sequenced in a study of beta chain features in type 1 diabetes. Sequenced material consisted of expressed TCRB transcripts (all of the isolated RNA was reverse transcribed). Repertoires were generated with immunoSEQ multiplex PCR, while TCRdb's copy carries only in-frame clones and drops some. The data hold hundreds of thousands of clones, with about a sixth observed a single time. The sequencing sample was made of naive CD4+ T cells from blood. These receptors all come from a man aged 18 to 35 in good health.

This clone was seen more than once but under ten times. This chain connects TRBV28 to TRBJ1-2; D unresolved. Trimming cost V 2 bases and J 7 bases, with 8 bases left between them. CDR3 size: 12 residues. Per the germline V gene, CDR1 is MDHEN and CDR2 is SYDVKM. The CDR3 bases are TGTGCCAGCAGTTTAACTAGGGTTGGCTACACCTTC. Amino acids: CASSLTRVGYTF.

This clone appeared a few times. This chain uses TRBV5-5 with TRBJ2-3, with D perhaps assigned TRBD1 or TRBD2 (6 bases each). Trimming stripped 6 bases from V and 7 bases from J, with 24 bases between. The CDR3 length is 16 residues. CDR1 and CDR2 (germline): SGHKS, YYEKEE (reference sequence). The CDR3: CASITSAEGGPYTQYF. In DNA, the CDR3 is TGTGCCAGCATCACGTCAGCCGAGGGGGGCCCCTATACGCAGTATTTT.

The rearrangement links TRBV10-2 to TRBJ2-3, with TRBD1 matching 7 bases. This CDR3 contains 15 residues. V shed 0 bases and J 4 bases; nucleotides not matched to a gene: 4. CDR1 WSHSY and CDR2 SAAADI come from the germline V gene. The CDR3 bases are TGCGCCAGCAGTGAGTCGTCAGGGGGTTCAGATACGCAGTATTTT. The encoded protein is CASSESSGGSDTQYF.

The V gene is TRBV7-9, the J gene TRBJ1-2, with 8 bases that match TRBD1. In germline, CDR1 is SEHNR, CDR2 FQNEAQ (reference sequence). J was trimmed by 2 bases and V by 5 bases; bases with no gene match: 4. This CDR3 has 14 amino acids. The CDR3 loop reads CASSPTGGNYGYTF. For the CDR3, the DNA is TGTGCCAGCAGCCCCACAGGGGGAAACTATGGCTACACCTTC.

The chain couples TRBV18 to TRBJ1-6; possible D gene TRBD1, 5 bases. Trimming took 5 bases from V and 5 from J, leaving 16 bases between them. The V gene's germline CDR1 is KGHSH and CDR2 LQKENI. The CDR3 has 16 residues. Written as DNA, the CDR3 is TGTGCCAGCTCATCGGGACCCCTGAGGAATAATTCACCCCTCCACTTT. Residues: CASSSGPLRNNSPLHF. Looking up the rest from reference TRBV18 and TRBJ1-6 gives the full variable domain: NAGVMQNPRHLVRRRGQEARLRCSPMKGHSHVYWYRQLPEEGLKFMVYLQKENIIDESGMPKERFSAEFPKEGPSILRIQQVVRGDSAAYFCASSSGPLRNNSPLHFGNGTRLTVT.

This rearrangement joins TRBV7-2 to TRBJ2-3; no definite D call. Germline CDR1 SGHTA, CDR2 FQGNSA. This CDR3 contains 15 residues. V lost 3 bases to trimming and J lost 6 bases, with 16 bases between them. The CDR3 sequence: CASSLRQPRSDTQYF. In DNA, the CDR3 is TGTGCCAGCAGCTTGCGGCAGCCAAGATCGGATACGCAGTATTTT.